A single T cell receptor (beta chain) is shown here with its context. Its cognate antigen is unknown. The sample belongs to a study of cytomegalovirus exposure and HLA in healthy donors. Study context: Out of 170 million or so T cells, an earlier analysis found fewer than 140 million unique TCR beta sequences in total. Findings of the study overall: A later analysis found most CMV-associated TCR beta chains apparently HLA-restricted. In vitro testing confirmed a few CMV-associated chains as specific for CMV antigens.

Primers: 60 Vbeta forward and 13 Jbeta reverse. Here immunoSEQ multiplex PCR was the method, and the copy in TCRdb shows in-frame clones only, minus some. The table shows more than 70,000 clones, with 70% to 85% occurring only once. The sample comprised PBMCs. The TCR comes from a man aged 25 to 40 in good health and CMV-seropositive.

CDR3 nucleotides: TGTGCCAGCTCACCCAGGCAGGGGTCCAACACCGGGGAGCTGTTTTTT. Its translation is CASSPRQGSNTGELFF. The chain employs TRBV18 and TRBJ2-2, with TRBD1 as a possible D gene (6 bases). This CDR3 is built from 16 residues. V lost 3 bases and J 2 bases, leaving 13 bases between the germline ends. Germline V lookup: CDR1 KGHSH, CDR2 LQKENI.